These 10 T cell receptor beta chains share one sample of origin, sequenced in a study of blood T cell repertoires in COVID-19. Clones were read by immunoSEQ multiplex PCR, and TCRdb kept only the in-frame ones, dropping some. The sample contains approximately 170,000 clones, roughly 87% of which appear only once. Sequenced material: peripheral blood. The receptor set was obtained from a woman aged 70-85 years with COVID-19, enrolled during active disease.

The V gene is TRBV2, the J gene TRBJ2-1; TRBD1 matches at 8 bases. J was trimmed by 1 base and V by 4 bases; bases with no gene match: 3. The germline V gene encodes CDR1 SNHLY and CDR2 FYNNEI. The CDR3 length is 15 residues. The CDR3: CASSGRQGSYNEQFF. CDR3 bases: TGTGCCAGCAGTGGGAGACAGGGGTCCTACAATGAGCAGTTCTTC.

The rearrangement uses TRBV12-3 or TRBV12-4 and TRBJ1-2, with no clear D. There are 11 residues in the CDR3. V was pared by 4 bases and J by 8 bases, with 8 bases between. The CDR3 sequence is CASSSGWGYTF. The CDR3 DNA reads TGTGCCAGCAGTTCGGGATGGGGCTACACCTTC.

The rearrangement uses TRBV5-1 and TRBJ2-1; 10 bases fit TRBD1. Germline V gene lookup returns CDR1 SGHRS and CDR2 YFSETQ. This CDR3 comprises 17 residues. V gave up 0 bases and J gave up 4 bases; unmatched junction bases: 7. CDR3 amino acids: CASSLGEPGQGYNEQFF. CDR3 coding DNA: TGCGCCAGCAGCTTGGGGGAGCCGGGACAGGGGTACAATGAGCAGTTCTTC.

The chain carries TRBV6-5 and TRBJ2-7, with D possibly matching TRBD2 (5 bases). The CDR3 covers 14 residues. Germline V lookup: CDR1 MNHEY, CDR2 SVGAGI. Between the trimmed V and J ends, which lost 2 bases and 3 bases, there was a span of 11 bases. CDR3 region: CASSYERNHYEQYF. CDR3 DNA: TGTGCCAGCAGTTACGAGCGGAACCACTACGAGCAGTACTTC.

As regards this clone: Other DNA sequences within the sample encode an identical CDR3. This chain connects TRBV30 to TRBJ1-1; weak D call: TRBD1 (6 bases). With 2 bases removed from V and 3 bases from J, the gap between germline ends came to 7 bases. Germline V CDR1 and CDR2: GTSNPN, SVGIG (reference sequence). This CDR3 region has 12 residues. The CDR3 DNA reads TGTGCCTGGAGTCCAGGGGACACTGAAGCTTTCTTT. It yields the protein CAWSPGDTEAFF. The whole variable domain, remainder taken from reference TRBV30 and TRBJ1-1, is SQTIHQWPATLVQPVGSPLSLECTVEGTSNPNLYWYRQAAGRGLQLLFYSVGIGQISSEVPQNLSASRPQDRQFILSSKKLLLSDSGFYLCAWSPGDTEAFFGQGTRLTVV.

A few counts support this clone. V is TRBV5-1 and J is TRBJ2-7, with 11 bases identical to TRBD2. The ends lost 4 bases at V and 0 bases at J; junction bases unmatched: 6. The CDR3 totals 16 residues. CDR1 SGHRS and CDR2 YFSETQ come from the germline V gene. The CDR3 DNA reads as TGCGCCAGCAGCCCGAGGGGACTAGCGGCCTCCTACGAGCAGTACTTC. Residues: CASSPRGLAASYEQYF. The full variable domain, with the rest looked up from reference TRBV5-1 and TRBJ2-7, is KAGVTQTPRYLIKTRGQQVTLSCSPISGHRSVSWYQQTPGQGLQFLFEYFSETQRNKGNFPGRFSGRQFSNSRSEMNVSTLELGDSALYLCASSPRGLAASYEQYFGPGTRLTVT.

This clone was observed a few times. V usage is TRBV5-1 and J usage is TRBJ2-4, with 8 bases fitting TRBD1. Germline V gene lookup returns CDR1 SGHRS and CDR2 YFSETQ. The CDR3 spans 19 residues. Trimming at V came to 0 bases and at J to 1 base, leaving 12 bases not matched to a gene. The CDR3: CASSLGPLQGGMAKNIQYF. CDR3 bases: TGCGCCAGCAGCTTGGGCCCTTTACAGGGGGGTATGGCCAAAAACATTCAGTACTTC.

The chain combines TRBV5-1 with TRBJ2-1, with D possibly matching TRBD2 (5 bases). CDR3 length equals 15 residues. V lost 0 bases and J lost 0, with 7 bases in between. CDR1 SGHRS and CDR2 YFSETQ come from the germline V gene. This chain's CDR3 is CASSLAGISYNEQFF. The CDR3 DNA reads TGCGCCAGCAGCTTGGCGGGGATCTCCTACAATGAGCAGTTCTTC.

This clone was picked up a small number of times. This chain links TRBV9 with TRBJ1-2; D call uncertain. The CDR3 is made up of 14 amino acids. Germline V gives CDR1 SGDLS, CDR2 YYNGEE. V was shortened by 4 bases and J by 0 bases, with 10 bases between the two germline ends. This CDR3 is CASSPPGANYGYTF. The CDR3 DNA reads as TGTGCCAGCAGCCCTCCGGGAGCTAACTATGGCTACACCTTC.

CDR3 amino acids: CASSYQQGDYGYTF. The DNA of the CDR3 is TGTGCCAGCAGTTACCAGCAGGGTGACTATGGCTACACCTTC. The V and J genes are TRBV6-5 and TRBJ1-2, with D perhaps TRBD1 (5 bases). With 2 bases removed from V and 3 bases from J, the gap between germline ends came to 10 bases. The CDR3 contains 14 residues. In germline, CDR1 is MNHEY, CDR2 SVGAGI.